The 32 T cell receptor beta chains below were found in one sample sequenced in a study of blood T cell repertoires in COVID-19. Assay: immunoSEQ multiplex PCR; the TCRdb copy retains only in-frame clones and omits some. The profile shows some 35,000 clones, 78% of them singletons. Material for sequencing was peripheral blood. These receptors all come from a man aged 70 or older with acute or convalescent COVID-19.

The J gene is TRBJ1-2, the V gene TRBV18, with a tentative D call TRBD1 (5 bases). Trimming took 3 bases from V and 2 from J, leaving 13 bases between them. Germline loops: CDR1 KGHSH, CDR2 LQKENI. The CDR3 totals 15 residues. CDR3 DNA sequence: TGTGCCAGCTCACCTGACAGCATGATCAACTATGGCTACACCTTC. Translation: CASSPDSMINYGYTF. The full variable domain, with the rest looked up from reference TRBV18 and TRBJ1-2, is NAGVMQNPRHLVRRRGQEARLRCSPMKGHSHVYWYRQLPEEGLKFMVYLQKENIIDESGMPKERFSAEFPKEGPSILRIQQVVRGDSAAYFCASSPDSMINYGYTFGSGTRLTVV.

The chain is built from TRBV7-9 and TRBJ2-3, with 7 positions matching TRBD1. Germline CDR1 is SEHNR and CDR2 is FQNEAQ (reference sequence). This CDR3 is built from 15 residues. V shed 5 bases, J shed 2 bases, and the junction held 7 bases outside the gene matches. This chain's CDR3 is CASSRRDRYTDTQYF. The DNA for the CDR3 is TGTGCCAGCAGCCGCAGGGACAGATACACAGATACGCAGTATTTT.

This clone was detected only once. This chain joins TRBV6-2 or TRBV6-3 and TRBJ2-1; 9 bases match TRBD1. Germline trimming cut 6 bases from V and 7 bases from J; bases unmatched to any gene: 13. Germline lookup yields CDR1 MNHEY and CDR2 SVGEGT. The CDR3 runs 16 residues. As DNA, the CDR3 is TGTGCCAGCAGCCCTTCCACCGGGACAGGGATTAATGAGCAGTTCTTC. Residues: CASSPSTGTGINEQFF.

The rearrangement uses TRBV24-1 and TRBJ1-1; 8 bases agree with TRBD1. This CDR3 contains 13 residues. With 4 bases clipped from V and 10 bases from J, the junction kept 7 bases outside the gene matches. CDR1 and CDR2 from the germline V gene are KGHDR and SFDVKD. Here the CDR3 reads CATSDPQGARAFF. CDR3 DNA sequence: TGTGCCACCAGTGACCCGCAGGGGGCGAGAGCTTTCTTT.

This clone was detected only a few times. The V and J genes are TRBV27 and TRBJ2-1; possibly TRBD2 for D (5 bases). V was clipped by 0 bases and J by 2 bases, with 11 bases between them. Germline CDR1 MNHEY, CDR2 SMNVEV (reference sequence). This CDR3 has 16 residues. CDR3 protein: CASSLSTSGPYNEQFF. The CDR3 DNA sequence: TGTGCCAGCAGTTTATCGACGAGCGGCCCCTACAATGAGCAGTTCTTC.

The sample holds one count of this clone. V and J are TRBV10-1 and TRBJ1-1; 10 nucleotides align to TRBD1. V trimming: 4 bases; J trimming: 0 bases; junction bases outside the gene matches: 2. Per germline, CDR1 WNHNN and CDR2 SYGVQD (reference sequence). CDR3 length equals 15 residues. The CDR3 loop reads CASSGDRGLNTEAFF. The CDR3 coding sequence is TGCGCCAGCAGTGGGGACAGGGGTTTGAACACTGAAGCTTTCTTT.

The gene calls are TRBV19 and TRBJ1-3; D not resolved. CDR3 length: 15 residues. Trimming shortened V by 1 base and J by 2 bases, and 9 bases separated the two germline ends. CDR1 and CDR2 from the germline V gene are LNHDA and SQIVND (reference sequence). The DNA of the CDR3 is TGTGCCAGTAGTATAGGCCCGGGAGCTGGAAACACCATATATTTT. Its translation is CASSIGPGAGNTIYF.

This clone was seen once. This chain's CDR3 is CASSPRTGSSGELFF. The CDR3, as DNA: TGTGCCAGCAGTCCACGGACAGGGAGTAGCGGGGAGCTGTTTTTT. J is TRBJ2-2 and V is TRBV27; 8 bases are a match to TRBD1. Trimming at V came to 5 bases and at J to 7 bases, leaving 9 bases not matched to a gene. Germline CDR1 MNHEY, CDR2 SMNVEV (reference sequence). CDR3 length: 15 residues.

J is TRBJ1-1 and V is TRBV7-9; 7 nucleotides agree with TRBD1. Germline V lookup: CDR1 SEHNR, CDR2 FQNEAQ (reference sequence). The CDR3 has 14 amino acids. With V trimmed by 4 bases and J by 7 bases, 9 bases remained unmatched. The CDR3 is CASSSRQGEYEAFF. CDR3 sequence (DNA): TGTGCCAGCAGCTCCCGACAGGGCGAATATGAAGCTTTCTTT.

The chain is built from TRBV28 and TRBJ2-7; the match to TRBD2 covers 8 bases. The CDR3 is 15 amino acids. Germline-derived CDR1 and CDR2 are MDHEN and SYDVKM. Trimming took 5 bases from V and 2 from J; bases not matched to a gene: 8. The CDR3: CASSPGGQTPYEQYF. The CDR3 nucleotides are TGTGCCAGCAGTCCGGGGGGGCAAACCCCCTACGAGCAGTACTTC.

The chain recombines TRBV7-2 with TRBJ2-5, with 13 positions matching TRBD2. V lost 5 bases and J lost 5; bases outside the gene matches: 8. Germline V gives CDR1 SGHTA, CDR2 FQGNSA. This CDR3 is 16 amino acids long. The DNA of the CDR3 is TGTGCCAGCAGCGTCACTAGCGGGGGGGCCGGGGAGACCCAGTACTTC. This translates into CASSVTSGGAGETQYF.

This chain uses TRBV4-3 with TRBJ1-2; D is ambiguous. Germline V gives CDR1 LGHNA, CDR2 YSLEER. The CDR3 loop spans 14 amino acids. Trimming took off 0 bases at V and 8 bases at J, with 13 bases between the two ends. The CDR3 loop reads CASSQDGRVGGYTF. CDR3 bases: TGCGCCAGCAGCCAAGATGGGAGGGTCGGAGGCTACACCTTC.

The CDR3 nucleotides are TGTGCCAGCAGTCACCCGGGGGGACGCTACGAGCAGTACTTC. Its protein is CASSHPGGRYEQYF. The chain has TRBV6-5 and TRBJ2-7, with 7 positions matching TRBD2. V lost 5 bases and J lost 3; bases outside the gene matches: 7. This CDR3 is built from 14 residues. The germline gives CDR1 MNHEY, CDR2 SVGAGI.

This sequence joins TRBV18 and TRBJ2-1; weak D call: TRBD1 (6 bases). Germline CDR1 is KGHSH and CDR2 is LQKENI. V lost 4 bases and J lost 4, with 8 bases in between. The CDR3 spans 13 residues. DNA of the CDR3: TGTGCCAGCTCACGACAGGAGTACAATGAGCAGTTCTTC. Its protein is CASSRQEYNEQFF.

The genes are TRBV4-3 and TRBJ1-2; D is possibly TRBD1 (6 bases). Germline values: CDR1 LGHNA, CDR2 YSLEER. V was trimmed by 0 bases and J by 8 bases, leaving 16 bases between them. This CDR3 has 15 residues. CDR3 nucleotides: TGCGCCAGCAGCCAAGAAGTTAACAGGGTGACAGGCTACACCTTC. Encoded protein: CASSQEVNRVTGYTF.

The chain joins TRBV7-9 to TRBJ1-4; 9 bases line up with TRBD1. Per the germline V gene, CDR1 is SEHNR and CDR2 is FQNEAQ (reference sequence). The ends lost 1 base at V and 7 bases at J; junction bases unmatched: 4. The CDR3 is 15 amino acids. The CDR3 is CASSLVTGGGEKLFF. DNA of the CDR3: TGTGCCAGCAGCTTAGTCACAGGGGGCGGTGAAAAACTGTTTTTT.

The chain uses TRBV4-1 and TRBJ1-5, with 7 bases that match TRBD1. Per the germline V gene, CDR1 is MGHRA and CDR2 is YSYEKL. This CDR3 contains 13 residues. V lost 0 bases, J lost 7 bases, and 0 bases stayed unmatched. The CDR3 loop is CASSQDRGQPQHF. CDR3 sequence (DNA): TGCGCCAGCAGCCAAGACAGGGGGCAGCCCCAGCATTTT.

This clone has just one count. This chain uses TRBV5-4 with TRBJ1-1; TRBD1 matches 9 bases. This CDR3 contains 17 residues. J was trimmed by 5 bases and V by 5 bases; bases with no gene match: 16. The germline CDR1 and CDR2 sequences are SGHNT and YYREEE (reference sequence). CDR3 residues: CASRPPGQGLMSTEAFF. The CDR3 DNA is TGTGCCAGCAGGCCTCCGGGACAGGGTCTTATGAGTACTGAAGCTTTCTTT.

This clone was seen only a few times. This chain links TRBV7-9 with TRBJ1-4; the match to TRBD1 covers 9 bases. The CDR3 is made up of 17 amino acids. Germline assignment: CDR1 SEHNR and CDR2 FQNEAQ (reference sequence). Unmatched junction bases numbered 10, after V lost 5 bases and J lost 3 bases. CDR3 in DNA: TGTGCCAGCAGCACAGGGGGCCTGAGGCAGTCTAATGAAAAACTGTTTTTT. Translation: CASSTGGLRQSNEKLFF.

The DNA of the CDR3 is TGTGCCACCAGTGATTTTGACATTAACTATGGCTACACCTTC. Its protein product is CATSDFDINYGYTF. The rearrangement uses TRBV24-1 and TRBJ1-2; D is unclear. CDR1 and CDR2 (germline): KGHDR, SFDVKD. V lost 1 base, J lost 1 base, and 6 bases lay in between. CDR3 length: 14 residues.

The chain couples TRBV12-5 to TRBJ1-1, with TRBD1 matching 11 bases. The CDR3 runs to 13 residues. V was clipped by 7 bases and J by 5 bases; unmatched bases: 3. Germline V gene data show CDR1 as LGHNT and CDR2 as FRNRAP. This chain's CDR3 is CASAGTGGTEAFF. CDR3 coding DNA: TGTGCTAGTGCCGGGACAGGGGGAACTGAAGCTTTCTTT.

This clone has a handful of counts. This CDR3 reads CASSSIDNRIGYTF. CDR3 nucleotides: TGTGCCAGCAGTTCCATCGACAACAGAATCGGCTACACCTTC. This rearrangement joins TRBV6-5 to TRBJ1-2, with no clear D. Trimming removed 4 bases from V and 8 bases from J, with 17 bases in between. The CDR3 loop spans 14 amino acids. Germline CDR1 and CDR2: MNHEY and SVGAGI.

Here the CDR3 reads CASSTTSPGELFF. CDR3 in DNA: TGTGCCAGCTCAACGACTAGCCCCGGGGAGCTGTTTTTT. This sequence joins TRBV18 and TRBJ2-2; 7 bases match TRBD2. This CDR3 comprises 13 residues. The V segment lost 5 bases and the J segment 6 bases; nucleotides outside the gene matches: 3. Germline V gene data show CDR1 as KGHSH and CDR2 as LQKENI.

V usage is TRBV15 and J usage is TRBJ2-7; no clear D gene. This CDR3 region has 15 residues. Trimming stripped 2 bases from V and 0 bases from J, with 11 bases between. Germline V gives CDR1 LNHNV, CDR2 YYDKDF (reference sequence). The CDR3 DNA is TGTGCCACCAGCAGACTTAACACCCTCTCCTACGAGCAGTACTTC. Its protein product is CATSRLNTLSYEQYF. Based on the CDR3 plus reference TRBV15 and TRBJ2-7, the full variable domain is DAMVIQNPRYQVTQFGKPVTLSCSQTLNHNVMYWYQQKSSQAPKLLFHYYDKDFNNEADTPDNFQSRRPNTSFCFLDIRSPGLGDTAMYLCATSRLNTLSYEQYFGPGTRLTVT.

This chain joins TRBV4-1 and TRBJ1-1; the D gene is possibly TRBD1 (5 bases). Trimming took off 0 bases at V and 4 bases at J, with 12 bases between the two ends. From germline, CDR1 is MGHRA and CDR2 YSYEKL. This CDR3 spans 15 amino acids. CDR3 residues: CASSQDPQGATEAFF. Here the CDR3 DNA reads TGCGCCAGCAGCCAAGATCCCCAGGGTGCCACTGAAGCTTTCTTT.

This chain connects TRBV4-3 to TRBJ1-2; 10 bases match TRBD1. Germline lookup yields CDR1 LGHNA and CDR2 YSLEER. The V gene end was trimmed by 0 bases and the J gene end by 4 bases; junction bases not matched to a gene: 5. The CDR3 is 16 amino acids. For the CDR3, the DNA is TGCGCCAGCAGCCAAGATCTGACAGGGGGCAGCTATGGCTACACCTTC. Encoded protein: CASSQDLTGGSYGYTF.

The chain links TRBV30 to TRBJ2-7; 7 positions agree with TRBD2. The CDR3 has 15 amino acids. The V gene's germline CDR1 is GTSNPN and CDR2 SVGIG (reference sequence). With 8 bases clipped from V and 5 bases from J, the junction kept 18 bases outside the gene matches. The CDR3 is CAVQRGGGSPHEQYF. CDR3 bases: TGTGCCGTTCAAAGGGGCGGCGGGAGTCCCCACGAGCAGTACTTC.

V and J are TRBV5-1 and TRBJ2-7, with 10 bases lining up with TRBD1. CDR1 is SGHRS and CDR2 is YFSETQ in the germline V gene. After removal of 7 bases from V and 5 bases from J, the junction contained 9 bases not matched to a gene. This CDR3 has 14 residues. The CDR3 sequence is CASGLTGGFNEQYF. The CDR3 DNA reads TGCGCCAGCGGTCTGACAGGGGGCTTCAACGAGCAGTACTTC.

This clone showed up just once. CDR3 in DNA: TGCGCCAGCAGCCAAACTACTAGGTTAATCTACAATGAGCAGTTCTTC. This translates into CASSQTTRLIYNEQFF. The chain is built from TRBV4-3 and TRBJ2-1; possibly TRBD2 for D (5 bases). Germline CDR1 and CDR2: LGHNA and YSLEER. CDR3 length: 16 amino acids. Trimming stripped 2 bases from V and 3 bases from J, with 14 bases between.

The chain has TRBV19 and TRBJ1-4; 10 bases align to TRBD1. Germline V gene lookup returns CDR1 LNHDA and CDR2 SQIVND (reference sequence). The CDR3 is made up of 14 amino acids. V trimming: 5 bases; J trimming: 7 bases; junction bases outside the gene matches: 4. The CDR3 nucleotides read TGTGCCAGTAGTGACAGGGGGCGCGGTGAAAAACTGTTTTTT. Amino acids: CASSDRGRGEKLFF. The variable domain in full, completed from reference TRBV19 and TRBJ1-4, reads DGGITQSPKYLFRKEGQNVTLSCEQNLNHDAMYWYRQDPGQGLRLIYYSQIVNDFQKGDIAEGYSVSREKKESFPLTVTSAQKNPTAFYLCASSDRGRGEKLFFGSGTQLSVL.

The CDR3 region has the DNA TGTGCCAGCAGCGTGGGAGGGGCACTCTCCTACGAGCAGTACTTC. Translating it yields CASSVGGALSYEQYF. The V and J genes are TRBV9 and TRBJ2-7; 7 bases agree with TRBD2. The CDR3 is 15 residues long. The junction had 5 bases not matched to a gene; V was cut back by 2 bases and J by 0 bases. Germline V lookup: CDR1 SGDLS, CDR2 YYNGEE.

This chain joins TRBV2 and TRBJ1-4, with 7 bases matching TRBD1. V lost 6 bases, J lost 0 bases, and 4 bases stayed unmatched. The germline V gene encodes CDR1 SNHLY and CDR2 FYNNEI. There are 15 residues in the CDR3. The CDR3 loop reads CASRGQAATNEKLFF. The CDR3 coding sequence is TGTGCCAGCAGAGGACAGGCTGCAACTAATGAAAAACTGTTTTTT.